This is a list of T cell receptor beta chains from one sample in a study of blood T cell repertoires in COVID-19. Sequencing used immunoSEQ multiplex PCR; TCRdb keeps in-frame clones, though not all of them. The repertoire holds 200,000 to 250,000 clones, with 85% to 90% as singletons. The sample was peripheral blood. The receptors shown here come from a woman in her forties or fifties with COVID-19, enrolled during active disease. Each CDR3 is given with its conserved first and last residue. The D gene is left open where the match is weak. Size is stated for part of the rows, as once, few or many counts, or as a class when the clone is expanded.

>once|TRBV14|.|TRBJ1-2
CASSLQTGVGVGYTF
TGTGCCAGCAGCCTACAAACCGGGGTCGGGGTGGGCTACACCTTC
>.|TRBV5-1|TRBD1|TRBJ1-2
CASSTEGARDGYTF
TGCGCCAGCAGCACGGAGGGGGCCAGGGATGGCTACACCTTC
>once|TRBV19|TRBD1|TRBJ1-3
CASSPGTGTGNTIYF
TGTGCCAGTAGCCCCGGGACAGGGACTGGAAACACCATATATTTT
>.|TRBV27|.|TRBJ2-3
CASRPVQENTDTQYF
TGTGCCAGCAGACCGGTCCAGGAAAACACAGATACGCAGTATTTT
>.|TRBV5-4|TRBD1|TRBJ1-1
CASSPRDSTEAFF
TGTGCCAGCAGCCCCCGGGACAGCACTGAAGCTTTCTTT
>.|TRBV5-1|.|TRBJ1-1
CASSLVPGGLEAFF
TGCGCCAGCAGCTTGGTTCCGGGCGGGCTTGAAGCTTTCTTT
>.|TRBV6-2/TRBV6-3|.|TRBJ1-1
CASSYSLGFGGAHTEAFF
TGTGCCAGCAGTTACTCATTAGGATTTGGGGGGGCTCACACTGAAGCTTTCTTT
>.|TRBV9|TRBD1|TRBJ1-3
CASSVAASPTGPGNTIYF
TGTGCCAGCAGCGTAGCCGCATCTCCGACAGGGCCTGGAAACACCATATATTTT
>.|TRBV5-6|TRBD2|TRBJ2-3
CASSLTSGGRGDTQYF
TGTGCCAGCAGCTTGACTAGCGGGGGGCGTGGAGATACGCAGTATTTT
>.|TRBV27|.|TRBJ1-5
CASRLTGSNQPQHF
TGTGCCAGCAGACTAACAGGTAGCAATCAGCCCCAGCATTTT
>once|TRBV3-1/TRBV3-2|.|TRBJ2-1
CASRDAGTYNDEQFF
TGTGCCAGCAGAGATGCGGGTACCTACAACGATGAGCAGTTCTTC
>.|TRBV6-5|.|TRBJ2-6
CATKESGANVLTF
TGTGCCACAAAAGAGTCTGGGGCCAACGTCCTGACTTTC
>.|TRBV7-3|.|TRBJ1-5
CASSPPFAWRVGQPQHF
TGTGCCAGCAGCCCACCATTCGCGTGGAGGGTTGGGCAGCCCCAGCATTTT
>.|TRBV29-1|TRBD1|TRBJ1-4
CSVGGGQGAQKLFF
TGCAGCGTTGGGGGAGGACAGGGGGCTCAAAAACTGTTTTTT
>.|TRBV3-1/TRBV3-2|.|TRBJ1-4
CASKGDRTREKLFF
TGTGCCAGCAAGGGAGACAGGACAAGGGAAAAACTGTTTTTT
>once|TRBV2|.|TRBJ2-3
CASSFSGTVAADTQYF
TGTGCCAGCAGTTTCTCCGGGACAGTAGCGGCAGATACGCAGTATTTT
>once|TRBV5-8|TRBD1|TRBJ1-5
CASSYLLGTGDLPNQPQHF
TGTGCCAGCAGCTACCTCCTCGGGACAGGGGATCTACCCAATCAGCCCCAGCATTTT
>.|TRBV6-1|.|TRBJ2-2
CASSEGGLSNTGELFF
TGTGCCAGCAGTGAAGGGGGACTTAGCAACACCGGGGAGCTGTTTTTT
>.|TRBV11-2|.|TRBJ1-2
CASSPGHDSYGYTF
TGTGCCAGCAGCCCGGGACACGACTCCTATGGCTACACCTTC
>.|TRBV24-1|.|TRBJ1-1
CATSDLGSTEAFF
TGTGCCACCAGTGATTTAGGGAGCACTGAAGCTTTCTTT
>.|TRBV19|TRBD1|TRBJ1-5
CASTIGQGGTQPQHF
TGTGCCAGTACTATCGGACAGGGGGGGACTCAGCCCCAGCATTTT
>once|TRBV11-3|TRBD2|TRBJ2-1
CASSLVSGGGFNEQFF
TGTGCCAGCAGCTTAGTTAGTGGCGGGGGGTTCAATGAGCAGTTCTTC
>.|TRBV30|.|TRBJ1-6
CAWSGQVNNSPLHF
TGTGCCTGGAGTGGACAGGTGAATAATTCACCCCTCCACTTT
>.|TRBV6-5|TRBD1|TRBJ2-1
CASSYVDREFF
TGTGCCAGCAGTTATGTGGACAGGGAGTTCTTC
>.|TRBV15|TRBD1|TRBJ2-7
CATSREVQGYEQYF
TGTGCCACCAGCAGAGAGGTACAGGGGTACGAGCAGTACTTC
>.|TRBV5-1|.|TRBJ1-5
CASSPTPGGNQPQHF
TGCGCCAGCAGCCCGACCCCGGGGGGCAATCAGCCCCAGCATTTT
>.|TRBV7-2|TRBD1|TRBJ2-3
CASSLEGARADTQYF
TGTGCCAGCAGCTTAGAGGGGGCGCGCGCAGATACGCAGTATTTT
>once|TRBV11-1|.|TRBJ1-1
CASSLALGQTEAFF
TGTGCCAGCAGCTTAGCGTTGGGCCAGACTGAAGCTTTCTTT
>.|TRBV5-1|TRBD2|TRBJ2-1
CASSPGLAGGPYNEQFF
TGCGCCAGCAGCCCGGGACTAGCGGGGGGGCCCTACAATGAGCAGTTCTTC
>.|TRBV6-1|.|TRBJ1-5
CASSEGAQPQHF
TGTGCCAGCAGTGAAGGGGCCCAGCCCCAGCATTTT
>.|TRBV19|TRBD1|TRBJ2-3
CASSLGRDRGGRRTQYF
TGTGCCAGTAGTCTCGGCCGGGACAGGGGTGGAAGGAGGACGCAGTATTTT
>.|TRBV28|TRBD1|TRBJ1-2
CASSPTPGGGYTF
TGTGCCAGCAGTCCAACCCCAGGGGGTGGCTACACCTTC
>.|TRBV7-8|.|TRBJ2-4
CASSPHRGGDIQYF
TGTGCCAGCAGCCCTCACAGGGGGGGAGACATTCAGTACTTC
>.|TRBV6-1|TRBD2|TRBJ2-2
CASSEGLAGGSTGELFF
TGTGCCAGCAGTGAAGGACTAGCGGGGGGAAGTACCGGGGAGCTGTTTTTT
>.|TRBV27|TRBD1|TRBJ1-5
CASSRQGGNQPQHF
TGTGCCAGCAGTCGACAGGGCGGCAATCAGCCCCAGCATTTT
>.|TRBV20-1|.|TRBJ1-1
CSARVRERAFF
TGCAGTGCTAGAGTTCGAGAGCGGGCTTTCTTT
>.|TRBV4-1|TRBD2|TRBJ2-3
CASSQERASGGTDTQYF
TGCGCCAGCAGCCAAGAGCGGGCTAGCGGGGGGACAGATACGCAGTATTTT
>.|TRBV7-8|TRBD1|TRBJ1-1
CASSLGTGGATEAFF
TGTGCCAGCAGCTTAGGAACAGGGGGGGCCACTGAAGCTTTCTTT
>.|TRBV19|.|TRBJ2-1
CASLPGQHYNEQFF
TGTGCCAGCCTTCCCGGACAGCACTACAATGAGCAGTTCTTC
>.|TRBV5-1|.|TRBJ1-2
CASSPGQGYGYTF
TGCGCCAGCAGCCCCGGGCAGGGCTATGGCTACACCTTC
>.|TRBV5-1|.|TRBJ2-7
CASSLGAGPSYEQYF
TGCGCCAGCAGCTTGGGGGCAGGGCCGTCCTACGAGCAGTACTTC
>.|TRBV10-3|TRBD1|TRBJ1-1
CALLWDSRAWGNTEAFF
TGTGCCCTCCTGTGGGACAGTAGGGCTTGGGGGAACACTGAAGCTTTCTTT
>.|TRBV28|TRBD1|TRBJ2-2
CASSLLTGANTGELFF
TGTGCCAGCAGTTTGCTGACAGGGGCGAACACCGGGGAGCTGTTTTTT